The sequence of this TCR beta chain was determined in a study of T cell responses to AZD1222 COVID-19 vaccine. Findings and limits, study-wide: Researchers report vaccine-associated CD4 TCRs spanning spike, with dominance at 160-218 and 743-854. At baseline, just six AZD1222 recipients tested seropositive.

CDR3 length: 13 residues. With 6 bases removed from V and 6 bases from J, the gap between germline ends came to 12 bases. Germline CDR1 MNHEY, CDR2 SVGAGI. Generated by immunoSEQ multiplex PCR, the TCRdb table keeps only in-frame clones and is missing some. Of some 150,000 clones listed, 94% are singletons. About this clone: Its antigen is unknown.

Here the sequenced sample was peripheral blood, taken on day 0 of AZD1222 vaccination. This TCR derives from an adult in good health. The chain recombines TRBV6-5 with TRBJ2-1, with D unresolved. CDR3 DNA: TGTGCCAGCAGATCCATCCAGCGCAATGAGCAGTTCTTC. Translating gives CASRSIQRNEQFF.